A selection of T cell receptor beta chains follows, all from one sample in a study of Graves' ophthalmopathy and Graves' hyperthyroidism. TCRdb processed the multiplex PCR reads anew with MiXCR; each CDR3 protein has one entry. Found here are 300,000 to 400,000 distinct CDR3 sequences, roughly 15% of them singletons; the top ten hold 9% to 15%. Source material: peripheral blood. Every receptor here comes from an adult man with Graves' ophthalmopathy. Each CDR3 is given with its conserved first and last residue.

V: TRBV29-1
J: TRBJ2-7
CDR3: CSVPGLAPLGEQYF

V: TRBV19
J: TRBJ1-2
CDR3: CATRGQGNYGYTF

V: TRBV4-1
J: TRBJ2-5
CDR3: CASSHGGDSQETQYF

V: TRBV7-2
J: TRBJ2-5
CDR3: CASSLGGGLETQYF

V: TRBV6-5
J: TRBJ2-7
CDR3: CASSSPGQGGEQYF

V: TRBV6-5
J: TRBJ2-7
CDR3: CASSSSQGVSSYEQYF

V: TRBV12-3/TRBV12-4
J: TRBJ1-2
CDR3: CASREGGAEGYTF

V: TRBV12-3/TRBV12-4
J: TRBJ2-5
CDR3: CANTLGGGETQYF

V: TRBV10-3
J: TRBJ2-5
CDR3: CAISLRQRQETQYF

V: TRBV9
J: TRBJ2-7
CDR3: CASSGRVGGEQYF

V: TRBV27
J: TRBJ1-1
CDR3: CASGTTGGDTEAFF

V: TRBV6-5
J: TRBJ2-7
CDR3: CASRYRDRVFEQYF

V: TRBV12-3/TRBV12-4
J: TRBJ1-5
CDR3: CASSKGPLLSGNQPQHF

V: TRBV20-1
J: TRBJ1-2
CDR3: CSARRTGYGYTF

V: TRBV6-5
J: TRBJ1-6
CDR3: CASSYSTGQSPLHF

V: TRBV7-2
J: TRBJ1-2
CDR3: CASSLRTDHGYTF

V: TRBV7-2
J: TRBJ2-5
CDR3: CASSLAMGQTQYF

V: TRBV5-1
J: TRBJ2-5
CDR3: CASSFGQRQETLYF